Below are 27 T cell receptor beta chains sequenced from a single sample in a study of T cell changes during pregnancy in multiple sclerosis. Repertoires were generated with immunoSEQ multiplex PCR, while TCRdb's copy carries only in-frame clones and drops some. Of about 120,000 clones detected, approximately 94% appear once; the ten largest clones hold approximately 6.2%. The sequencing here drew on peripheral blood, taken before pregnancy. The receptor set was obtained from a female donor with multiple sclerosis, enrolled in a pregnancy study.

The chain is built from TRBV14 and TRBJ2-1; the D is unclear. CDR3 length equals 15 residues. The V gene's germline CDR1 is SGHDN and CDR2 FVKESK. Trimming stripped 3 bases from V and 8 bases from J, with 17 bases between. The CDR3 region is CASSQSPAYSDEQFF. The CDR3 DNA reads as TGTGCCAGCAGCCAGTCTCCCGCGTACTCCGATGAGCAGTTCTTC.

This chain links TRBV11-2 with TRBJ2-7; perhaps TRBD2 as D (6 bases). The CDR3 is made up of 16 amino acids. Germline CDR1 is SGHAT and CDR2 is FQNNGV. V was shortened by 2 bases and J by 2 bases, with 16 bases between the two germline ends. The CDR3 region has the DNA TGTGCCAGCAGCTTAAATCCGGGGGTGTCCGCCTACGAGCAGTACTTC. This encodes CASSLNPGVSAYEQYF.

This clone was detected once. The chain joins TRBV9 to TRBJ2-1; 7 positions agree with TRBD1. This CDR3 is 16 amino acids long. Germline trimming cut 2 bases from V and 3 bases from J; bases unmatched to any gene: 8. From germline, CDR1 is SGDLS and CDR2 YYNGEE. CDR3 region: CASSVFGDRLYNEQFF. CDR3 DNA sequence: TGTGCCAGCAGCGTCTTCGGGGACAGACTCTACAATGAGCAGTTCTTC. Full variable domain (rest looked up from reference TRBV9 and TRBJ2-1): DSGVTQTPKHLITATGQRVTLRCSPRSGDLSVYWYQQSLDQGLQFLIQYYNGEERAKGNILERFSAQQFPDLHSELNLSSLELGDSALYFCASSVFGDRLYNEQFFGPGTRLTVL.

The genes are TRBV18 and TRBJ2-3; possible D gene TRBD2, 6 bases. Germline lookup yields CDR1 KGHSH and CDR2 LQKENI. This CDR3 has 14 residues. Between the trimmed V and J ends, which lost 2 bases and 3 bases, there was a span of 9 bases. The CDR3 region has the DNA TGTGCCAGCTCACCAAAGGCGGGGACAGATACGCAGTATTTT. It yields the protein CASSPKAGTDTQYF.

This chain joins TRBV5-4 and TRBJ2-3, with unresolved D. Germline lookup yields CDR1 SGHNT and CDR2 YYREEE (reference sequence). Trimming cost V 2 bases and J 3 bases, with 16 bases left between them. The CDR3 is 16 residues long. The CDR3 sequence is CASSLQSVTGTDTQYF. The CDR3 nucleotides read TGTGCCAGCAGCTTACAATCAGTAACCGGGACAGATACGCAGTATTTT.

V gene TRBV6-5 combines with J gene TRBJ1-1; no clear D gene. The V gene lost 6 bases and the J gene lost 2 bases, with 7 bases spanning the gap. The germline gives CDR1 MNHEY, CDR2 SVGAGI. The CDR3 totals 12 residues. The CDR3 DNA reads as TGTGCCAGCAGGCGGAGCAACACTGAAGCTTTCTTT. This codes for CASRRSNTEAFF.

The V call is TRBV23-1, the J call TRBJ1-1; D remains ambiguous. TRBV23-1 is an open reading frame, and its role is uncertain. CDR3 length: 17 amino acids. V was trimmed by 0 bases and J by 1 base, leaving 15 bases between them. The CDR3 protein is CASSQSRAQRSNTEAFF. The CDR3 region has the DNA TGCGCCAGCAGTCAATCTCGAGCCCAAAGATCGAACACTGAAGCTTTCTTT.

The gene calls are TRBV2 and TRBJ2-1, with TRBD2 matching 14 bases. Per germline, CDR1 SNHLY and CDR2 FYNNEI. V shed 4 bases, J shed 4 bases, and the junction held 0 bases outside the gene matches. The CDR3 is 15 residues long. The CDR3 DNA reads as TGTGCCAGCAGTGGGACTAGCGGGGGGTACAATGAGCAGTTCTTC. Its protein product is CASSGTSGGYNEQFF. The variable domain in full, completed from reference TRBV2 and TRBJ2-1, reads EPEVTQTPSHQVTQMGQEVILRCVPISNHLYFYWYRQILGQKVEFLVSFYNNEISEKSEIFDDQFSVERPDGSNFTLKIRSTKLEDSAMYFCASSGTSGGYNEQFFGPGTRLTVL.

The chain combines TRBV30 with TRBJ2-3; 14 nucleotides agree with TRBD2. The length of the CDR3 is 15 residues. The germline gives CDR1 GTSNPN, CDR2 SVGIG (reference sequence). V was clipped by 8 bases and J by 6 bases; unmatched bases: 10. The CDR3 DNA follows: TGTGCCGCGAGTGCGGGGACTAGCGGGAGTGATACGCAGTATTTT. It codes for CAASAGTSGSDTQYF.

The chain is built from TRBV5-1 and TRBJ1-5; perhaps TRBD1 as D (6 bases). Germline values: CDR1 SGHRS, CDR2 YFSETQ. V gave up 0 bases and J gave up 5 bases, with 12 bases separating them. The CDR3 has 15 residues. Written as DNA, the CDR3 is TGCGCCAGCAGCTTGGAGGCAGGGGCTGATCAGCCCCAGCATTTT. Its protein is CASSLEAGADQPQHF.

The chain employs TRBV27 and TRBJ2-7, with 9 positions matching TRBD2. Germline trimming cut 5 bases from V and 1 base from J; bases unmatched to any gene: 15. The CDR3 is 18 residues long. Per the germline V gene, CDR1 is MNHEY and CDR2 is SMNVEV (reference sequence). This CDR3 reads CASSRYLQTSGPSYEQYF. The CDR3 nucleotides read TGTGCCAGCAGTCGATACCTCCAGACTAGCGGCCCGTCCTACGAGCAGTACTTC.

In the case of this clone: Other DNA sequences in this sample translate to the same CDR3. V gene TRBV27 combines with J gene TRBJ1-5; 9 bases map to TRBD1. Germline CDR1 is MNHEY and CDR2 is SMNVEV (reference sequence). The trim removed 4 bases at V and 4 bases at J, leaving 2 bases unmatched. The CDR3 contains 14 residues. In nucleotides, the CDR3 is TGTGCCAGCAGTTCGGGGACAGGGAATCAGCCCCAGCATTTT. Protein product: CASSSGTGNQPQHF.

The CDR3 is CASSAGPTYSPLHF. CDR3 in DNA: TGTGCCAGCAGCGCGGGACCCACCTATTCACCCCTCCACTTT. The chain recombines TRBV25-1 with TRBJ1-6; maybe TRBD1 (5 bases). The V end was cut by 6 bases, the J end by 8 bases, with 14 bases between. Germline CDR1 reads MGHDK; CDR2 reads SYGVNS. The CDR3 runs to 14 residues. The whole variable domain, remainder taken from reference TRBV25-1 and TRBJ1-6, is EADIYQTPRYLVIGTGKKITLECSQTMGHDKMYWYQQDPGMELHLIHYSYGVNSTEKGDLSSESTVSRIRTEHFPLTLESARPSHTSQYLCASSAGPTYSPLHFGNGTRLTVT.

V usage is TRBV27 and J usage is TRBJ2-3; D not certain. The ends were cut back, 3 bases at V and 1 base at J, with 8 bases in the middle. The CDR3 is made up of 14 amino acids. Germline lookup yields CDR1 MNHEY and CDR2 SMNVEV (reference sequence). This CDR3 reads CASSFSSGTDTQYF. For the CDR3, the DNA is TGTGCCAGCAGTTTTTCGAGCGGCACAGATACGCAGTATTTT.

The chain employs TRBV29-1 and TRBJ2-3; D might be TRBD2 (7 bases). Trimming shortened V by 4 bases and J by 2 bases, and 16 bases separated the two germline ends. The CDR3 runs to 15 residues. Germline values: CDR1 SQVTM, CDR2 ANQGSEA. CDR3 region: CSVGGGRNPTDTQYF. As DNA, the CDR3 is TGCAGCGTTGGGGGGGGCAGAAACCCCACAGATACGCAGTATTTT.

V usage is TRBV29-1 and J usage is TRBJ2-3; TRBD2 might be the D (6 bases). Per germline, CDR1 SQVTM and CDR2 ANQGSEA. CDR3 length equals 16 residues. The V and J ends lost 6 bases and 2 bases respectively, with 21 bases between them. The CDR3 nucleotides are TGCAGCGTCCCCCCGGCGGGGCGCCTACACACAGATACGCAGTATTTT. Translation: CSVPPAGRLHTDTQYF.

The chain employs TRBV19 and TRBJ1-5, with D hard to call. V lost 3 bases and J 10 bases, leaving 10 bases between the germline ends. Per germline, CDR1 LNHDA and CDR2 SQIVND (reference sequence). The CDR3 is 12 residues long. The CDR3 loop is CASSIGSHPQHF. The CDR3 DNA is TGTGCCAGTAGTATTGGGAGTCATCCCCAGCATTTT.

This rearrangement joins TRBV28 to TRBJ2-7, with TRBD1 as a possible D gene (5 bases). Between the trimmed V and J ends, which lost 6 bases and 6 bases, there was a span of 12 bases. The CDR3 covers 12 residues. The V gene's germline CDR1 is MDHEN and CDR2 SYDVKM. CDR3 sequence (DNA): TGTGCCAGCAGCTACCAGGGTCGCGAGCAGTACTTC. It yields the protein CASSYQGREQYF.

V usage is TRBV10-3 and J usage is TRBJ1-1, with no clear D. CDR3 length equals 15 residues. Germline CDR1 reads ENHRY; CDR2 reads SYGVKD. V lost 3 bases, J lost 3 bases, and 14 bases lay in between. DNA for the CDR3: TGTGCCATCAGTGATGGAGGGATGGTCGACACTGAAGCTTTCTTT. Protein sequence: CAISDGGMVDTEAFF.

The V gene is TRBV28, the J gene TRBJ2-7; TRBD2 is a possible D gene (5 bases). In germline, CDR1 is MDHEN, CDR2 SYDVKM. Trimming took off 10 bases at V and 0 bases at J, with 13 bases between the two ends. This CDR3 has 13 amino acids. In nucleotides, the CDR3 is TGTGCCACCTCTTTAGGGAGCTCCTACGAGCAGTACTTC. It encodes CATSLGSSYEQYF.

This clone came up a few times. CDR3 sequence: CASSRELNTEAFF. CDR3 DNA: TGTGCCAGCAGTAGGGAGCTGAACACTGAAGCTTTCTTT. The genes are TRBV2 and TRBJ1-1, with D hard to call. The V end was cut by 5 bases, the J end by 0 bases, with 7 bases between. Germline CDR1 reads SNHLY; CDR2 reads FYNNEI. The CDR3 is 13 residues long.

The chain recombines TRBV7-8 with TRBJ1-2; 8 bases fit TRBD1. V dropped 4 bases and J dropped 8; count of bases not matched to a gene: 9. Germline-derived CDR1 and CDR2 are SGHVS and FQNEAQ. The CDR3 covers 14 residues. In DNA form, the CDR3 reads TGTGCCAGCAGCTCTGGACAGGGACCGGGCGGCTACACCTTC. It yields the protein CASSSGQGPGGYTF. The entire variable domain, with the rest obtained from reference TRBV7-8 and TRBJ1-2, is as follows: GAGVSQSPRYKVAKRGQDVALRCDPISGHVSLFWYQQALGQGPEFLTYFQNEAQLDKSGLPSDRFFAERPEGSVSTLKIQRTQQEDSAVYLCASSSGQGPGGYTFGSGTRLTVV.

The V and J genes are TRBV5-1 and TRBJ1-4; D might be TRBD1 (6 bases). Germline assignment: CDR1 SGHRS and CDR2 YFSETQ. Between the trimmed V and J ends, which lost 4 bases and 8 bases, there was a span of 15 bases. This CDR3 is 14 amino acids long. CDR3: CASSRGGAEEKLFF. CDR3 DNA sequence: TGCGCCAGCAGCCGGGGGGGGGCCGAGGAAAAACTGTTTTTT.

The rearrangement links TRBV5-8 to TRBJ2-2; TRBD2 agrees at 10 bases. From germline, CDR1 is SGHTS and CDR2 YDEGEE. The V segment lost 4 bases and the J segment 3 bases; nucleotides outside the gene matches: 6. This CDR3 is built from 16 residues. The CDR3 spells CASSTLAGVDTGELFF. CDR3 nucleotides: TGTGCCAGCAGCACCCTAGCGGGAGTCGACACCGGGGAGCTGTTTTTT.

CDR3 coding DNA: TGTGCCAGCTCACCTCTAGGGACTAGCGGGAGGGACTACGAGCAGTACTTC. This encodes CASSPLGTSGRDYEQYF. The V and J genes are TRBV18 and TRBJ2-7, with TRBD2 matching 16 bases. Losses at the gene ends were 3 bases for V and 3 bases for J; bases not matched to a gene: 5. From germline, CDR1 is KGHSH and CDR2 LQKENI. This CDR3 has 17 amino acids. Supplemented by reference TRBV18 and TRBJ2-7, the full variable domain reads NAGVMQNPRHLVRRRGQEARLRCSPMKGHSHVYWYRQLPEEGLKFMVYLQKENIIDESGMPKERFSAEFPKEGPSILRIQQVVRGDSAAYFCASSPLGTSGRDYEQYFGPGTRLTVT.

The chain is built from TRBV10-3 and TRBJ1-1; D possibly corresponds to TRBD1 (5 bases). V gave up 0 bases and J gave up 4 bases, with 15 bases separating them. CDR3 length: 16 residues. In germline, CDR1 is ENHRY, CDR2 SYGVKD. CDR3 sequence reads: CAISESQGIFFTEAFF. Written as DNA, the CDR3 is TGTGCCATCAGTGAGTCGCAGGGTATCTTCTTCACTGAAGCTTTCTTT.

The rearrangement joins TRBV11-1 to TRBJ1-1; TRBD1 agrees at 10 bases. CDR1 is SGHAT, CDR2 FQDESV, per germline (reference sequence). CDR3 length: 17 amino acids. Losses at the gene ends were 4 bases for V and 1 base for J; bases not matched to a gene: 9. The CDR3 DNA sequence: TGTGCCAGCAGCTCCCCCGGGACAGGGGCCAAGAACACTGAAGCTTTCTTT. This encodes CASSSPGTGAKNTEAFF.